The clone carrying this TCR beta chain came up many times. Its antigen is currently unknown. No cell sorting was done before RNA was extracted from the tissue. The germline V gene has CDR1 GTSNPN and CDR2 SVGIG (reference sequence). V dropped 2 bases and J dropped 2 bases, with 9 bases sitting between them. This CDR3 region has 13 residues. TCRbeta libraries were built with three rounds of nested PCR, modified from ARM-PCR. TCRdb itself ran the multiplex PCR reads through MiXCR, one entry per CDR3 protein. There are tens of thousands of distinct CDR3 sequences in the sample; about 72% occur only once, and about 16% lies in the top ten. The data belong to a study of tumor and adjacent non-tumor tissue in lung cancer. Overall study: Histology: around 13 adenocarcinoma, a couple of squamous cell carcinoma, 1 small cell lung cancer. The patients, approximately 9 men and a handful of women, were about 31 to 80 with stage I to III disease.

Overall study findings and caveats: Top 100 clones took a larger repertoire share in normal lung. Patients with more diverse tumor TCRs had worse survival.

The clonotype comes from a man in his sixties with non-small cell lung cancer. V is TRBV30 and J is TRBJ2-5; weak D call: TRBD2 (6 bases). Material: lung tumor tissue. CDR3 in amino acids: CAWSRGLQETQYF. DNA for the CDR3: TGTGCCTGGAGTCGGGGACTTCAAGAGACCCAGTACTTC.